These T cell receptor beta chains were read from a single sample in a study of vaccination and CD4 T cells after COVID-19. Their antigens are not known. TCRdb ran MiXCR on the PCR reads and lists one entry per CDR3 protein. Of 12,000 or so distinct CDR3 sequences in the sample, roughly 48% were seen once. The source material was CD4+ T cells from blood, cultured in vitro. The receptors were gathered from a human donor who had recovered from COVID-19. The conserved cysteine and the conserved F or W are not part of the CDR3 here. The order of the fields is clone size, V gene, J gene, CDR3 protein. The size field is filled for only some rows; it gives once, few, many or a size class.

.	TRBV7-2	TRBJ1-4	ASSWTATNEKLF
few	TRBV7-2	TRBJ1-2	ASSLTGIFYGYT
few	TRBV19	TRBJ2-2	ASRTGGGTGELF
few	TRBV7-2	TRBJ1-1	ASSFEDGTEAF
.	TRBV7-8	TRBJ2-7	ASSYLTGDYEQY
few	TRBV20-1	TRBJ1-2	SARDGGRLSSDGYGYT
few	TRBV7-8	TRBJ2-7	ASSLAGQGYEQY
few	TRBV6-5	TRBJ2-1	ASSYSTGVRSYNEQF
.	TRBV5-5	TRBJ1-1	ASSRTTRNTEAF
.	TRBV20-1	TRBJ2-5	SALAGAGQETQY
once	TRBV7-6	TRBJ2-1	ASSVSGGAFNEQF
few	TRBV6-1	TRBJ2-2	ASRSRAGGSTGELF
.	TRBV6-2/TRBV6-3	TRBJ1-5	ASSYGGGQPQH
.	TRBV5-4	TRBJ1-2	ASSSAWGAGQRDYGYT
few	TRBV10-3	TRBJ1-1	AISPGAGNEAF
.	TRBV11-3	TRBJ2-3	ASSASTDTQY
few	TRBV18	TRBJ2-7	ASSPGTEDEQY
few	TRBV6-1	TRBJ1-1	ASSAPGRREAF
.	TRBV24-1	TRBJ1-2	APIGVDYGYT
.	TRBV27	.	ASSLRGRGYEQY
few	TRBV7-2	TRBJ1-2	ASSPRYRDRGYT
.	TRBV5-1	TRBJ2-5	ASSLEAGLRETQY
.	TRBV20-1	TRBJ2-3	SAIEARTDTQY
.	TRBV20-1	TRBJ2-3	SARDHKAMFGGDTQY
.	TRBV20-1	TRBJ2-1	SALRGSEF
.	TRBV27	TRBJ2-3	ASSPLVTSGRTDTQY